This T cell receptor beta chain was recovered during a study of shared clonotypes between healthy human individuals. Here immunoSEQ multiplex PCR was the method, and the copy in TCRdb shows in-frame clones only, minus some. The sample has over 2 million clones, over 85% seen once. Terminally differentiated effector memory CD45RA+ cells were left out of the naive CD8 fraction, which was CD45RO-negative and positively selected for CCR7. All the donors were Caucasian adults who lived in Nashville, Tennessee. Sequenced: naive CD8+ T cells sorted from blood. This clonotype was sampled from a man younger than 35 in good health.

CDR3 nucleotides: TGTGCCAGCAGTGACGACCCGGGACTAGCGGGGGGCAACAATGAGCAGTTCTTC. It encodes CASSDDPGLAGGNNEQFF. The gene calls are TRBV2 and TRBJ2-1, with 15 positions matching TRBD2. This CDR3 comprises 18 residues. Germline V lookup: CDR1 SNHLY, CDR2 FYNNEI. The V gene end was trimmed by 3 bases and the J gene end by 5 bases; junction bases not matched to a gene: 8. Using reference TRBV2 and TRBJ2-1 for the parts outside the CDR3, the full variable domain is EPEVTQTPSHQVTQMGQEVILRCVPISNHLYFYWYRQILGQKVEFLVSFYNNEISEKSEIFDDQFSVERPDGSNFTLKIRSTKLEDSAMYFCASSDDPGLAGGNNEQFFGPGTRLTVL.